This record covers a single T cell receptor (beta chain). Its antigen is undetermined. This table comes from immunoSEQ multiplex PCR, and its TCRdb copy is limited to in-frame clones, with some not included. The table shows about 81,000 clones, with approximately 90% occurring only once. The CDR3 covers 15 residues. Germline trimming cut 4 bases from V and 4 bases from J; bases unmatched to any gene: 6. CDR1 and CDR2 from the germline V gene are LGHDT and YNNKEL (reference sequence). The record originates from a study of T cell responses to AZD1222 COVID-19 vaccine. Study findings and constraints: Most donors were white British and more were female, and clonal diversity was possibly underestimated. Mapped onto spike, vaccine-associated CD4 TCRs spanned it and were dominant at 160-218 and 743-854.

The chain employs TRBV3-1 (or the pseudogene TRBV3-2) and TRBJ1-3, with 8 bases identical to TRBD1. Sequencing was performed on peripheral blood, taken 28 days after the second AZD1222 dose. The origin of this receptor is an adult who received the AZD1222 COVID-19 vaccine. The CDR3 sequence: CASSPWTGLGNTIYF. The CDR3 nucleotides read TGTGCCAGCAGCCCTTGGACAGGGTTAGGAAACACCATATATTTT.